This TCR beta chain appears in the sequencing data of a study of blood T cells in healthy people across ages. A sample-barcoded 5' primer and a J-beta primer mix were used in a second PCR of about 7 to 12 cycles. TCRdb re-called the 5' RACE reads through MiXCR, storing one row per CDR3 protein. The data hold about 1.4 million distinct CDR3 sequences, with roughly 64% observed a single time. CDR3 length: 14 residues. CDR1 and CDR2 from the germline V gene are SQVTM and ANQGSEA. Losses at the gene ends were 1 base for V and 7 bases for J; bases not matched to a gene: 9. V usage is TRBV29-1 and J usage is TRBJ2-7; 8 nucleotides line up with TRBD1. The sample was blood. This clonotype was obtained from a man aged 18 to 29 in good health. The CDR3 sequence: CSVEGQGRYNEQYF. The CDR3 DNA reads TGCAGCGTTGAAGGACAGGGGAGGTACAATGAGCAGTACTTC.